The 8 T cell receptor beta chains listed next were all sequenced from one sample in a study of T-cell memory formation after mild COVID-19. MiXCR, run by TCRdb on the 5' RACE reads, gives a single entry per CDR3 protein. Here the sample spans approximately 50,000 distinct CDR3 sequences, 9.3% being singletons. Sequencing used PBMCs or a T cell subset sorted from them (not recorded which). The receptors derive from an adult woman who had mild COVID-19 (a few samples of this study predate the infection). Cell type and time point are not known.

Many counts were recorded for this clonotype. The CDR3: CASSSHSTDTQYF. CDR3 in DNA: TGTGCCAGCAGCAGTCATAGCACAGATACGCAGTATTTT. The chain joins TRBV27 to TRBJ2-3; no definite D call. CDR3 size: 13 residues. Deletions cut 6 bases from V and 0 bases from J, with 7 bases between. Germline CDR1 is MNHEY and CDR2 is SMNVEV (reference sequence).

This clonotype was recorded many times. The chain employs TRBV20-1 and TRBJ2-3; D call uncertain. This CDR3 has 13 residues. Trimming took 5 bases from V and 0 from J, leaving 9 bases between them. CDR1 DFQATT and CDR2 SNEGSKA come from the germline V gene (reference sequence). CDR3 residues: CSAPDRSTDTQYF. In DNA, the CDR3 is TGCAGTGCTCCGGACCGCAGCACAGATACGCAGTATTTT.

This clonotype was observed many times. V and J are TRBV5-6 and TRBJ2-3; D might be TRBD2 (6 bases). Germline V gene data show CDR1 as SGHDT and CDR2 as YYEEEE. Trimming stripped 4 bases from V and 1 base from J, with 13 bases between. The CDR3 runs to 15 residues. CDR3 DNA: TGTGCCAGCAGCCTGGGAGGTCAGGGCACAGATACGCAGTATTTT. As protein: CASSLGGQGTDTQYF.

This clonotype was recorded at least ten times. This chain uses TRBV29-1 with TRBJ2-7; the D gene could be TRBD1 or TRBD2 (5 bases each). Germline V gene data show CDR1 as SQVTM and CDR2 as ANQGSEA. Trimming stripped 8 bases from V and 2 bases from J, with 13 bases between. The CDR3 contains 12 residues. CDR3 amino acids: CSFRDGTYEQYF. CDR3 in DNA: TGCAGCTTCCGGGACGGGACCTACGAGCAGTACTTC.

The CDR3 spells CSVAAQMNTEAFF. The CDR3 DNA reads TGCAGCGTCGCCGCGCAGATGAACACTGAAGCTTTCTTT. The genes are TRBV29-1 and TRBJ1-1; D gene unclear. The CDR3 covers 13 residues. Germline V gene lookup returns CDR1 SQVTM and CDR2 ANQGSEA. V lost 6 bases to trimming and J lost 0 bases, with 11 bases between them.

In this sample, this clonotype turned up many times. The CDR3: CASSLTRVNSYEQYF. The CDR3 region has the DNA TGCGCCAGCAGCTTGACCAGAGTTAACTCCTACGAGCAGTACTTC. The chain has TRBV5-1 and TRBJ2-7; the D is unclear. This CDR3 region has 15 residues. Deletions cut 1 base from V and 0 bases from J, with 11 bases between. Looked up from germline, CDR1 is SGHRS and CDR2 is YFSETQ.

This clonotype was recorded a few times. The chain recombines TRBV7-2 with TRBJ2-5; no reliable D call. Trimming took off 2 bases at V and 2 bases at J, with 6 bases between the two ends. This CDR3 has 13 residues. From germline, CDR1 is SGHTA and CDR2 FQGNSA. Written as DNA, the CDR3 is TGTGCCAGCAGCTTAAACTCTCAAGAGACCCAGTACTTC. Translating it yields CASSLNSQETQYF.

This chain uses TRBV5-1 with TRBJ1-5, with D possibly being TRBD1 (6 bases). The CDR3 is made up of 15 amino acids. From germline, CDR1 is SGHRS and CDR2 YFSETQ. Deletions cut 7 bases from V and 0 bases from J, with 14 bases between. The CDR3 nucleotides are TGCGCCAGCGGGGGCAGGGAGAGTAGCAATCAGCCCCAGCATTTT. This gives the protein CASGGRESSNQPQHF.